Listed below are T cell receptor beta chains from one sample, sequenced in a study of shared clonotypes between healthy human individuals. Sequencing used immunoSEQ multiplex PCR; TCRdb keeps in-frame clones, though not all of them. Of a few million clones listed, 92% are singletons. The sequencing input was naive CD4+ T cells from PBMCs. Receptors originate from a man aged 18 to 30 in good health. Some clones in this sample may be carry-over from other donors' samples. Each CDR3 is given with its conserved first and last residue. A D gene is named only where the DNA matches it firmly. The size of a clone is reported for some rows only, either as once, few or many, or as a class for expanded clones.

J	size	D	V	DNA	CDR3
TRBJ2-7	-	-	TRBV6-6	TGTGCCAGCAGTTACTCGGCCGGCGAGCAGTACTTC	CASSYSAGEQYF
TRBJ2-5	-	-	TRBV5-1	TGCGCCAGCAGCTTGGTAGCCCAAGAGACCCAGTACTTC	CASSLVAQETQYF
TRBJ1-5	few	TRBD1	TRBV19	TGTGCCAGTACCGCGGGACAGGGAATAAATCAGCCCCAGCATTTT	CASTAGQGINQPQHF
TRBJ2-1	-	-	TRBV9	TGTGCCAGCAGCGTTTCTAGTCCCAGTGAGCAGTTCTTC	CASSVSSPSEQFF
TRBJ1-3	-	-	TRBV5-1	TGCGCCAGCAGCTTGTCCGTGGGGCCGGGAAACACCATATATTTT	CASSLSVGPGNTIYF
TRBJ2-5	-	TRBD2	TRBV25-1	TGTGCCAGCAGTGAGGGGGGGTTTGTGCCGGGCTCAGCAGAGACCCAGTACTTC	CASSEGGFVPGSAETQYF
TRBJ1-4	-	-	TRBV28	TGTGCCAGCATACCGGGGGGTAGCACTAATGAAAAACTGTTTTTT	CASIPGGSTNEKLFF
TRBJ2-1	-	-	TRBV11-2	TGTGCCAGCAGCCTCCCCAGAGGTGCGTCCTACAATGAGCAGTTCTTC	CASSLPRGASYNEQFF
TRBJ1-1	few	-	TRBV9	TGTGCCAGCAGCCGACAGGAATCTGAAGCTTTCTTT	CASSRQESEAFF
TRBJ2-1	-	-	TRBV5-4	TGTGCCAGCAGCGAACACGGGACACCATACAATGAGCAGTTCTTC	CASSEHGTPYNEQFF
TRBJ2-5	once	TRBD2	TRBV7-2	TGTGCCAGCAGCTTAGGGACTAGCGGGAGGGTGGGGGAGACCCAGTACTTC	CASSLGTSGRVGETQYF
TRBJ2-7	-	TRBD2	TRBV7-9	TGTGCCACACTAACTAGCGGGAGTAGGAACGAGCAGTACTTC	CATLTSGSRNEQYF
TRBJ2-5	-	-	TRBV4-3	TGCGCCAGCAGCCAAGTGCAGCCACAAGAGACCCAGTACTTC	CASSQVQPQETQYF
TRBJ1-5	-	-	TRBV7-9	TGTGCCAGCAGCCCCGGGACGGAGGATAGCAATCAGCCCCAGCATTTT	CASSPGTEDSNQPQHF
TRBJ2-1	-	-	TRBV7-3	TGTGCCAGCAGCTTACTCGGGGGCGTGGGCAATGAGCAGTTCTTC	CASSLLGGVGNEQFF
TRBJ2-7	-	TRBD2	TRBV14	TGTGCCAGCAGCCCGGGACTAGCGGTAAATGAGCAGTACTTC	CASSPGLAVNEQYF
TRBJ2-4	-	-	TRBV5-1	TGCGCCAGCAGCTTAGTTACTGCAGGGGCAAACATTCAGTACTTC	CASSLVTAGANIQYF
TRBJ2-2	-	-	TRBV7-9	TGTGCCAGCAGCCCGCCCGGCGGGAACACCGGGGAGCTGTTTTTT	CASSPPGGNTGELFF
TRBJ2-2	-	TRBD2	TRBV7-9	TGTGCCAGCAGACCCCTGGGGGGGAGGACTAACACCGGGGAGCTGTTTTTT	CASRPLGGRTNTGELFF
TRBJ2-1	-	-	TRBV14	TGTGCCAGCAGCCAGGGCGTATCATCTCACGACAATGAGCAGTTCTTC	CASSQGVSSHDNEQFF
TRBJ2-3	-	TRBD2	TRBV12-5	TGTGCTAGTGGGCCCGGACTAGCGACCGATACGCAGTATTTT	CASGPGLATDTQYF
TRBJ1-3	-	-	TRBV15	TGTGCCACCAGCCCCCCTCTGAGTTCTGGAAACACCATATATTTT	CATSPPLSSGNTIYF
TRBJ1-5	-	-	TRBV6-1	TGTGCCAGCAGTCCTCGAACAGGGCTCCAGCATTTT	CASSPRTGLQHF
TRBJ2-2	-	TRBD1	TRBV6-1	TGTGCCAGCAGTGAAGGGGACAGGAAGAACACCGGGGAGCTGTTTTTT	CASSEGDRKNTGELFF
TRBJ1-1	few	-	TRBV28	TGTGCCAGCACCTGGGGGGCGAACACTGAAGCTTTCTTT	CASTWGANTEAFF
TRBJ2-7	-	TRBD2	TRBV10-2	TGCGCCAGCAGTGTCAAGGCGGGAGCCGAGCAGTACTTC	CASSVKAGAEQYF
TRBJ2-1	-	-	TRBV5-4	TGTGCCAGCAGCTTGGGTACTAGTAGGGATGAGCAGTTCTTC	CASSLGTSRDEQFF
TRBJ1-1	few	-	TRBV7-2	TGTGCCAGTGGGGACGGACCCCGGGGAGCTTTCTTT	CASGDGPRGAFF
TRBJ2-3	-	TRBD2	TRBV2	TGTGCCAGCAGTCCGACTAGCGGGAGGTCCACAGATACGCAGTATTTT	CASSPTSGRSTDTQYF
TRBJ1-2	-	-	TRBV11-2	TGTGCCAGCAGCTTAGGAGCGGGGCTCGGCTATGGCTACACCTTC	CASSLGAGLGYGYTF
TRBJ1-5	-	-	TRBV5-1	TGCGCCAGCAGCACCGGACAGCCGGGGAATCAGCCCCAGCATTTT	CASSTGQPGNQPQHF
TRBJ2-1	-	-	TRBV15	TGTGCCACCAGCGCCGACCTCCGTAGCACGAATGAGCAGTTCTTC	CATSADLRSTNEQFF
TRBJ2-3	-	-	TRBV9	TGTGCCAGCAGCGTAGGCGGCAGATACACAGATACGCAGTATTTT	CASSVGGRYTDTQYF
TRBJ1-1	-	-	TRBV6-1	TGTGCCAGCAGTGTGGATAGGGGAAACACTGAAGCTTTCTTT	CASSVDRGNTEAFF
TRBJ1-5	-	-	TRBV19	TGTGCCAGTAGTATATCCGGAAATCAGCCCCAGCATTTT	CASSISGNQPQHF
TRBJ1-5	-	-	TRBV27	TGTGCCAGCAGTCGATCGATGAATCAGCCCCAGCATTTT	CASSRSMNQPQHF
TRBJ2-5	-	TRBD1	TRBV5-6	TGTGCCAGCACCAGGGACAGGGGGGGTGAGACCCAGTACTTC	CASTRDRGGETQYF
TRBJ1-1	-	-	TRBV5-1	TGCGCCAGCAGCTTGCTGGGCGGGTACACTGAAGCTTTCTTT	CASSLLGGYTEAFF
TRBJ1-2	-	-	TRBV29-1	TGCAGCGTTGATGGGGCTATTGGCTACACCTTC	CSVDGAIGYTF
TRBJ1-2	-	TRBD1	TRBV5-6	TGTGCCAGCAGCCTGGACAGGGAGGGCTACACCTTC	CASSLDREGYTF
TRBJ1-3	-	-	TRBV15	TGTGCCACCAGCAGAGATATTTTCGAGGTCCGGGGTCCCTCTGGAAACACCATATATTTT	CATSRDIFEVRGPSGNTIYF
TRBJ1-1	few	-	TRBV7-3	TGTGCCAGCAGCCCAGGTTACACTGAAGCTTTCTTT	CASSPGYTEAFF
TRBJ2-7	once	TRBD2	TRBV7-2	TGTGCCAGCAGCCACCGGGGGGGGAGTGGAACCTACGAGCAGTACTTC	CASSHRGGSGTYEQYF
TRBJ2-1	-	-	TRBV27	TGTGCCAGCAGTAGCTTGCGCGGCAATGAGCAGTTCTTC	CASSSLRGNEQFF
TRBJ2-1	-	-	TRBV5-1	TGCGCCAGCAGCTTGCCCGCAAGCTACAATGAGCAGTTCTTC	CASSLPASYNEQFF
TRBJ2-7	-	-	TRBV2	TGTGCCAGCAGACAAAGCCTCGAGCAGTACTTC	CASRQSLEQYF
TRBJ2-1	-	-	TRBV11-1	TGTGCCAGCAGCTTAGAGGCTAGTTACAATGAGCAGTTCTTC	CASSLEASYNEQFF
TRBJ2-1	-	-	TRBV5-1	TGCGCCAGCGGGGGCGGGATATCCATGACGGATGAGCAGTTCTTC	CASGGGISMTDEQFF
TRBJ1-2	-	-	TRBV5-1	TGCGCCAGCAGCTTGATTCGGGGCGCTTATGGCTACACCTTC	CASSLIRGAYGYTF
TRBJ2-5	-	-	TRBV15	TGTGCCACCAGCCGTCAGGAGACCCAGTACTTC	CATSRQETQYF
TRBJ1-4	once	-	TRBV27	TGTGCCAGCAGTTTCATTGGGGGGCATAATGAAAAACTGTTTTTT	CASSFIGGHNEKLFF
TRBJ2-3	-	-	TRBV9	TGTGCCAGCAGCGCCCATGCACGGCAGAGCACAGATACGCAGTATTTT	CASSAHARQSTDTQYF
TRBJ2-2	-	-	TRBV28	TGTGCCAGCAGACGGGACACCAACACCGGGGAGCTGTTTTTT	CASRRDTNTGELFF
TRBJ2-2	-	-	TRBV7-3	TGTGCCAGCAGTACGAGCGGGCCGAACACCGGGGAGCTGTTTTTT	CASSTSGPNTGELFF
TRBJ2-1	-	-	TRBV4-2	TGTGCCAGCAGCCTCGGTGGGGACCACTACAATGAGCAGTTCTTC	CASSLGGDHYNEQFF
TRBJ2-3	-	-	TRBV9	TGTGCCAGCAGCCCCCTGAGCGAGGGAGATACGCAGTATTTT	CASSPLSEGDTQYF
TRBJ2-2	-	-	TRBV7-3	TGTGCCAGCAGCTTAAGCGGAGTGGGAAACACCGGGGAGCTGTTTTTT	CASSLSGVGNTGELFF
TRBJ2-7	once	TRBD2	TRBV4-2	TGTGCCAGCAGCCAAGATTCGCCAGCGGGGAATAGGGGCGCCTACGAGCAGTACTTC	CASSQDSPAGNRGAYEQYF
TRBJ2-7	-	TRBD2	TRBV5-1	TGCGCCAGTCATCCCGTAGCGGGAGTTTCCTACGAGCAGTACTTC	CASHPVAGVSYEQYF